Below are 8 T cell receptor beta chains sequenced from a single sample in a study of OX40 agonist ivuxolimab in advanced cancers. Only in-frame clones appear in the TCRdb table, and some are missing; sequencing was by immunoSEQ multiplex PCR. Of tens of thousands of clones detected, around nine tenths appear once; the ten largest clones hold 2.6%. This sample comprised CD4+ or CD8+ T cells sorted from blood, obtained in a trial of the OX40 agonist ivuxolimab. These receptors came from an adult with an advanced solid tumor such as melanoma, head and neck, liver or kidney cancer.

The V gene is TRBV5-1, the J gene TRBJ2-7, with 7 nucleotides matching TRBD1. V lost 0 bases and J lost 5; bases outside the gene matches: 11. From germline, CDR1 is SGHRS and CDR2 YFSETQ. CDR3 length equals 16 residues. The CDR3 region has the DNA TGCGCCAGCAGCTTGGGCAGGGGGATCTCTCTGAACGAGCAGTACTTC. Residues: CASSLGRGISLNEQYF.

The chain combines TRBV5-6 with TRBJ2-7; 8 bases map to TRBD1. With 5 bases clipped from V and 0 bases from J, the junction kept 1 base outside the gene matches. CDR1 is SGHDT and CDR2 is YYEEEE in the germline V gene. The CDR3 is 13 amino acids. The chain's CDR3 is CASRDRDSYEQYF. In nucleotides, the CDR3 is TGTGCCAGCAGGGACAGGGACTCCTACGAGCAGTACTTC.

The V call is TRBV5-1, the J call TRBJ2-7, with TRBD2 as a possible D gene (6 bases). This CDR3 is built from 15 residues. V gave up 3 bases and J gave up 7 bases, with 20 bases separating them. Germline CDR1 and CDR2: SGHRS and YFSETQ. The CDR3 reads CASSSAGSPVLEQYF. DNA for the CDR3: TGCGCCAGCAGCTCCGCCGGGAGCCCGGTCCTAGAGCAGTACTTC. Complete variable domain (other parts from reference TRBV5-1 and TRBJ2-7): KAGVTQTPRYLIKTRGQQVTLSCSPISGHRSVSWYQQTPGQGLQFLFEYFSETQRNKGNFPGRFSGRQFSNSRSEMNVSTLELGDSALYLCASSSAGSPVLEQYFGPGTRLTVT.

This chain joins TRBV4-3 and TRBJ2-7, with TRBD1 matching over 9 bases. With V trimmed by 5 bases and J by 2 bases, 13 bases remained unmatched. Per germline, CDR1 LGHNA and CDR2 YSLEER. The CDR3 length is 17 residues. The CDR3 DNA reads as TGCGCCAGCAGCGGCGGACCCTGGACAGGGGAAACCTACGAGCAGTACTTC. Its translation: CASSGGPWTGETYEQYF.

The chain joins TRBV28 to TRBJ2-1; perhaps TRBD2 as D (5 bases). There are 12 residues in the CDR3. Germline lookup yields CDR1 MDHEN and CDR2 SYDVKM. Trimming took off 6 bases at V and 13 bases at J, with 16 bases between the two ends. In DNA form, the CDR3 reads TGTGCCAGCAGCTTAAGACCGGGAATTCAGTTCTTC. The encoded protein is CASSLRPGIQFF.

This clone appeared a single time. The V gene is TRBV7-6, the J gene TRBJ2-7, with 12 nucleotides matching TRBD2. CDR3 length: 16 residues. V lost 5 bases, J lost 6 bases, and 11 bases stayed unmatched. Germline values: CDR1 SGHVS, CDR2 FNYEAQ. The CDR3 here is CASSPEGSSGRAEQYF. The CDR3 bases are TGTGCCAGCAGCCCAGAAGGGTCTAGCGGGAGGGCCGAGCAGTACTTC.

The genes are TRBV7-2 and TRBJ2-5, with D perhaps TRBD1 (6 bases). V was pared by 3 bases and J by 2 bases, with 7 bases between. The germline V gene has CDR1 SGHTA and CDR2 FQGNSA. The CDR3 contains 13 residues. This CDR3 is CASSFDRQETQYF. CDR3 nucleotides: TGTGCCAGCAGCTTTGACAGGCAAGAGACCCAGTACTTC.

This rearrangement joins TRBV5-1 to TRBJ2-5; D gene ambiguous. The CDR3 spans 11 residues. V lost 3 bases to trimming and J lost 2 bases, with 2 bases between them. Germline V gene lookup returns CDR1 SGHRS and CDR2 YFSETQ. CDR3 nucleotide sequence: TGCGCCAGCAGCTCTCAAGAGACCCAGTACTTC. Translation: CASSSQETQYF.